This T cell receptor (beta chain) was identified during a study of blood T cell repertoires in COVID-19. Study background: Samples taken during acute and convalescent COVID-19 were collected in the United States, Italy and Spain.

The repertoire was sequenced with immunoSEQ multiplex PCR; TCRdb's copy has only in-frame clones and lacks some. Among about 75,000 clones, roughly 88% were seen once, and the ten largest hold just over 2.5%. The source material was peripheral blood. The clonotype was recovered from a human donor in a cohort sampled during active COVID-19.

The CDR3 loop reads CASRHPGGGGEQFF. CDR3 DNA: TGTGCCAGCAGGCACCCTGGGGGAGGCGGTGAGCAGTTCTTC. The V call is TRBV6-5, the J call TRBJ2-1; tentatively, D is TRBD2 (6 bases). CDR1 and CDR2 (germline): MNHEY, SVGAGI. This CDR3 is built from 14 residues. Trimming left V 6 bases short and J 9 bases short, with 18 bases between.